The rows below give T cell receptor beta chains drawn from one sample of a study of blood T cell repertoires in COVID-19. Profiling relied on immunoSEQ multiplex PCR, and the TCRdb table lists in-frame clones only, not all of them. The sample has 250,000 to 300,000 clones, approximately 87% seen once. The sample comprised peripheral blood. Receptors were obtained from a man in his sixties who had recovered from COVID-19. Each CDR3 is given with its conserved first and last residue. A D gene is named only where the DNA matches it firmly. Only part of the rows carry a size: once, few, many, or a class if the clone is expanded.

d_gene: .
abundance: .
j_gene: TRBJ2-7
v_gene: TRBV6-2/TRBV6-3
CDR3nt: TGTGCCAGCAGTTACTCTCCAACCTACGAGCAGTACTTC
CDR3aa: CASSYSPTYEQYF

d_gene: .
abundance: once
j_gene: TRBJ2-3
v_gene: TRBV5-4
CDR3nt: TGTGCCAGCAGCTTGCCCGGGGTGGCCACAGATACGCAGTATTTT
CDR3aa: CASSLPGVATDTQYF

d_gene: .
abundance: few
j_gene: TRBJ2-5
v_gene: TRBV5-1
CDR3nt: TGCGCCAGCAGCGGCGGGGCCCGGGGCCAAGAGACCCAGTACTTC
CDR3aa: CASSGGARGQETQYF

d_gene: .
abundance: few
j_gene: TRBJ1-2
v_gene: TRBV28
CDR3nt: TGTGCCAGCAGTTTATTACCAGGGCGTCCCACCTTC
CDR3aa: CASSLLPGRPTF

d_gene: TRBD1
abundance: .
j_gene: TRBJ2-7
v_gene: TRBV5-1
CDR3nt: TGCGCCAGCAGCACCGGGACAGGAGGGCAGCAGTACTTC
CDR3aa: CASSTGTGGQQYF

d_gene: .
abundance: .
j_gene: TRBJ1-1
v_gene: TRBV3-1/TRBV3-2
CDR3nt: TGTGCCAGCAGCCTTGGGCAGGGGAACACTGAAGCTTTCTTT
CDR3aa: CASSLGQGNTEAFF

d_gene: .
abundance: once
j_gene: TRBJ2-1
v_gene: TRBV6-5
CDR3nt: TGTGCCGTCAGGGTCCCCAATGAGCAGTTCTTC
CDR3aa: CAVRVPNEQFF

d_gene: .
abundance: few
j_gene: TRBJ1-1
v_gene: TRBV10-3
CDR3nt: TGTGCCACGAGGAACCCCGGGAGCGAAGCTTTCTTT
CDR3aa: CATRNPGSEAFF

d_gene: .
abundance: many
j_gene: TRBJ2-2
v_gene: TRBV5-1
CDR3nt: TGCGCCAGCAGCCTGGTATTCCGAGGGCGGAACACCGGGGAGCTGTTTTTT
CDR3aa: CASSLVFRGRNTGELFF

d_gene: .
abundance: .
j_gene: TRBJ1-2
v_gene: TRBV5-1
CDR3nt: TGCGCCAGCAGCTCAGGGGCCGGAGGTGGTGGCTACACCTTC
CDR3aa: CASSSGAGGGGYTF

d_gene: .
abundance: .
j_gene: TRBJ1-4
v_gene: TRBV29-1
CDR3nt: TGCAGCGTTGAAGATCCCCAGGGCCCCAGGGGAAAACTGTTTTTT
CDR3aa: CSVEDPQGPRGKLFF

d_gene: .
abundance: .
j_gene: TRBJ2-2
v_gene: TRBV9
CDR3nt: TGTGCCAGCAGCGTACCTAGTGGCACCGGGGAGCTGTTTTTT
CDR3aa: CASSVPSGTGELFF

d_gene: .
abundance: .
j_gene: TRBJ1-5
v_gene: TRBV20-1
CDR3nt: TGCAGTGCTAGTCAGGGGCGCATCCAGCCCCAGCATTTT
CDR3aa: CSASQGRIQPQHF

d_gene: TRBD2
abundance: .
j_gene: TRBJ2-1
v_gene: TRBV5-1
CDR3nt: TGCGCCAGCAGCTTGACTAGCGGGGGGGCTAACAATGAGCAGTTCTTC
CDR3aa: CASSLTSGGANNEQFF

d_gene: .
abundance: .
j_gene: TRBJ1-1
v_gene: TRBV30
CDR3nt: TGTGCCTGGAGTGTGGCCCCCGACTCTGAAGCTTTCTTT
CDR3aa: CAWSVAPDSEAFF

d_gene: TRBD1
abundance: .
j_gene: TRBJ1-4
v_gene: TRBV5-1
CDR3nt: TGCGCCAGCAGCTTGGGACAGGGGGCCACTAATGAAAAACTGTTTTTT
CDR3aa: CASSLGQGATNEKLFF

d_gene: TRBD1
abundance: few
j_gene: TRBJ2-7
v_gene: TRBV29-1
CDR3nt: TGCAGCGGGGTGACAGGGTACGAGCAGTACTTC
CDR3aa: CSGVTGYEQYF

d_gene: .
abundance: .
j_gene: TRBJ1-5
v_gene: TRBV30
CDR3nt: TGTGCCTGGAGTGTCGGAGGAAGCAATCAGCCCCAGCATTTT
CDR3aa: CAWSVGGSNQPQHF

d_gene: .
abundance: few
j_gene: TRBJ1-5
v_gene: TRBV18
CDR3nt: TGTGCCAGCTCTGAGGGTAAAGGACAGCCCCAGCATTTT
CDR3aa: CASSEGKGQPQHF

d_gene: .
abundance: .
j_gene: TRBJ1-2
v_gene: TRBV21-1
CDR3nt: TGTGCCAGCAGACGGGGACACCGGGGAAGGTCTAACTATGGCTACACCTTC
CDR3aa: CASRRGHRGRSNYGYTF